This record covers a single T cell receptor beta chain. The antigen is not known. The data were taken from a study of early T cells in non-severe SARS-CoV-2 infection. Study context: Unsorted whole blood bulk RNA was sequenced, with unpaired chains.

V shed 4 bases, J shed 9 bases, and the junction held 5 bases outside the gene matches. The CDR3 has 15 residues. Germline V gene data show CDR1 as MNHEY and CDR2 as SVGAGI. Molecules of cDNA were individually given unique molecular identifiers that were attached to them. Via MiXCR, TCRdb re-called the 5' RACE reads, giving one row per CDR3 protein. The data show more than 90,000 distinct CDR3 sequences, roughly 9.6% seen once. Findings and caveats of the study: Missing private and CD4 specificities, VDJdb matching favored anti-spike CD8 responses.

This chain connects TRBV6-5 to TRBJ1-6; the match to TRBD1 covers 11 bases. The receptor was derived from an adult who was a healthcare worker with PCR-confirmed SARS-CoV-2 infection or an uninfected control (not recorded which). The source material was whole blood. The CDR3 DNA reads as TGTGCCAGCAGTTCACCGGGACAGGGGGGTTCACCCCTCCACTTT. Translating gives CASSSPGQGGSPLHF.